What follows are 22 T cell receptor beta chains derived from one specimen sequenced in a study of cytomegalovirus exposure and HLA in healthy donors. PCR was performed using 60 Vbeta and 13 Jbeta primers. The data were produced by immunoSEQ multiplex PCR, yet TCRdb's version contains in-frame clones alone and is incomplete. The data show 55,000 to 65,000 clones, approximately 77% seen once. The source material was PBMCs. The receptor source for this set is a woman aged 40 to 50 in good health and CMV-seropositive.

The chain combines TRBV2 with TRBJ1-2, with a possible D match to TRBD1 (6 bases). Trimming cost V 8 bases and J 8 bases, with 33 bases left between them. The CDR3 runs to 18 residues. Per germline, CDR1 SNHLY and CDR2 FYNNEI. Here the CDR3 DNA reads TGTGCCAGCCGATTTCACACTCAAGCCGGGGCCAGAGGGACAGGCTACACCTTC. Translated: CASRFHTQAGARGTGYTF.

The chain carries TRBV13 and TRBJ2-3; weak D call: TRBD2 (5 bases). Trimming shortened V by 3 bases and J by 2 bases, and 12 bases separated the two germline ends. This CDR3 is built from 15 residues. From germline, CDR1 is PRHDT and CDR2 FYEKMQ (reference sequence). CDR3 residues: CASSLRTGNTDTQYF. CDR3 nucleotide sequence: TGTGCCAGCAGCTTGCGGACGGGGAACACAGATACGCAGTATTTT.

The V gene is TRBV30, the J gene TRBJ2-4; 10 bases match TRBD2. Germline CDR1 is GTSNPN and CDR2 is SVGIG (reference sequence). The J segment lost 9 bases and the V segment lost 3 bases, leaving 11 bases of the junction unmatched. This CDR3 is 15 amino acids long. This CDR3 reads CAWRSAGGPSAIQYF. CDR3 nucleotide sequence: TGTGCCTGGAGATCAGCGGGGGGGCCGTCAGCCATTCAGTACTTC.

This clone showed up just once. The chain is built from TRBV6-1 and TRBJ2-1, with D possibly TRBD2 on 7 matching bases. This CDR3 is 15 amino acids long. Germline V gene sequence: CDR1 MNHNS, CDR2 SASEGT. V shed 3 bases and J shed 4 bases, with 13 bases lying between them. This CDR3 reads CASSEAGGTYNEQFF. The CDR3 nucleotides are TGTGCCAGCAGTGAGGCCGGGGGGACATACAATGAGCAGTTCTTC.

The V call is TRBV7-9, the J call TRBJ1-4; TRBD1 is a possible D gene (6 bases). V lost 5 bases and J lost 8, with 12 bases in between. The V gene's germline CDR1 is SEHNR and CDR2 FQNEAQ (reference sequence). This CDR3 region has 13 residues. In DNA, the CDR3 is TGTGCCAGCAGCCGAGGACAGATGGAAAAACTGTTTTTT. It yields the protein CASSRGQMEKLFF.

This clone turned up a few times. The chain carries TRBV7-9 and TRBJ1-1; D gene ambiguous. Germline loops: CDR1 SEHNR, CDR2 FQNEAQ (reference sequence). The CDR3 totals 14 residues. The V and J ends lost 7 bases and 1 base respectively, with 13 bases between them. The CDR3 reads CASTRGRGNTEAFF. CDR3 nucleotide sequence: TGTGCCAGCACCCGAGGACGGGGGAACACTGAAGCTTTCTTT.

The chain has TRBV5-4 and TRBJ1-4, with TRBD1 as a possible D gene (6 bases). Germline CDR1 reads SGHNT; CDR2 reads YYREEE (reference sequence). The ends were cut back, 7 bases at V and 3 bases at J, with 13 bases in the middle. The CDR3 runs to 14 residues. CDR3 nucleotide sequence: TGTGCCAGCGGAAGCGGACAGTCTAATGAAAAACTGTTTTTT. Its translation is CASGSGQSNEKLFF.

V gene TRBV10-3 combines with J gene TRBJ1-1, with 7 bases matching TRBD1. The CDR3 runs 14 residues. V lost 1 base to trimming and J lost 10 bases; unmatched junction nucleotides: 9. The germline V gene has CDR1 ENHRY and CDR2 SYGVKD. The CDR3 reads CAISELQGFFGAFF. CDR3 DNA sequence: TGTGCCATCAGTGAGTTACAGGGGTTTTTTGGAGCTTTCTTT.

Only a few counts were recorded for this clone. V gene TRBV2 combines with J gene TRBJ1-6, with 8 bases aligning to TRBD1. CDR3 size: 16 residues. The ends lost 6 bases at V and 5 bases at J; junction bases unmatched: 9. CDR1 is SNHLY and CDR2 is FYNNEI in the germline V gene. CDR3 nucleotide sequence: TGTGCCAGCAGAGTGAACAGGGGGGCAGATAATTCACCCCTCCACTTT. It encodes CASRVNRGADNSPLHF.

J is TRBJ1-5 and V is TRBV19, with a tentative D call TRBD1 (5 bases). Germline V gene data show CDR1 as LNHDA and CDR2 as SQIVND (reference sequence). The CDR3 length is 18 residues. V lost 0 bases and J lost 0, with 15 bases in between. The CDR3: CASSIDQGRRYSNQPQHF. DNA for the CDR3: TGTGCCAGTAGTATAGATCAGGGCAGGAGATATAGCAATCAGCCCCAGCATTTT.

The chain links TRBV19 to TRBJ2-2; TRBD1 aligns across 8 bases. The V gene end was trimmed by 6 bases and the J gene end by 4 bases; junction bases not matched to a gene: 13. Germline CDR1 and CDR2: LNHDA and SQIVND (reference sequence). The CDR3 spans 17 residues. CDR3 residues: CASRDPGQGFFTGELFF. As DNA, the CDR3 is TGTGCCAGTAGGGACCCCGGACAGGGTTTTTTCACCGGGGAGCTGTTTTTT. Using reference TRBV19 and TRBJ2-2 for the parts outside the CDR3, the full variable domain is DGGITQSPKYLFRKEGQNVTLSCEQNLNHDAMYWYRQDPGQGLRLIYYSQIVNDFQKGDIAEGYSVSREKKESFPLTVTSAQKNPTAFYLCASRDPGQGFFTGELFFGEGSRLTVL.

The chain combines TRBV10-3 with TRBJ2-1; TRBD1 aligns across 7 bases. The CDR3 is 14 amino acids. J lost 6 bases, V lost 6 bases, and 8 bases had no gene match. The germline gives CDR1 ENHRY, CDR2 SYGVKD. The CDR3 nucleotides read TGTGCCATCAGGTCCGACAGGGCTGGCAATGAGCAGTTCTTC. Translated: CAIRSDRAGNEQFF.

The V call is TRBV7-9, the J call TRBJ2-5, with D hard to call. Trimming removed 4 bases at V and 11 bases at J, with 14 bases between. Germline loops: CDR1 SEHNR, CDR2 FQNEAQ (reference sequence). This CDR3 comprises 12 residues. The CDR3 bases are TGTGCCAGCAGCTACGCAACGCCGGAGCAGTACTTC. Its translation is CASSYATPEQYF.

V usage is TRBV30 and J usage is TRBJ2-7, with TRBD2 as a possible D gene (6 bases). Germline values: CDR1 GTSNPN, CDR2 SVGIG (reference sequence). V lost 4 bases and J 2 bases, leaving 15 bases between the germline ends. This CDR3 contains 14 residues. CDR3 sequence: CAWTVGGNPYEQYF. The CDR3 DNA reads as TGTGCCTGGACGGTGGGGGGAAATCCCTACGAGCAGTACTTC.

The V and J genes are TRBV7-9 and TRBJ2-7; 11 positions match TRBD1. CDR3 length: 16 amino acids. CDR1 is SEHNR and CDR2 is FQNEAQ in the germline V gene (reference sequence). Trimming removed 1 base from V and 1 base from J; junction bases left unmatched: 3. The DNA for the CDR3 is TGTGCCAGCAGCTTAGGTGGGACAGGGGGATCCTACGAGCAGTACTTC. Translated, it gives CASSLGGTGGSYEQYF.

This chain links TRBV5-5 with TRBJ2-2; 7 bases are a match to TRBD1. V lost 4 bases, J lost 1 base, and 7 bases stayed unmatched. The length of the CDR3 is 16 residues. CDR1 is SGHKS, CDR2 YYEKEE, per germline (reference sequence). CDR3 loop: CASSRLGGENTGELFF. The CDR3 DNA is TGTGCCAGCAGCAGATTAGGGGGCGAGAACACCGGGGAGCTGTTTTTT.

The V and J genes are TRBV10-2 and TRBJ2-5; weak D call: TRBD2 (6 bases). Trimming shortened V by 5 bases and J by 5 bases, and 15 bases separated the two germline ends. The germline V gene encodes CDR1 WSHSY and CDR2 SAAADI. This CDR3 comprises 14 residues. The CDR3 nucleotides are TGCGCCAGCAGTAGGGACTCCCCTTGGGAGACCCAGTACTTC. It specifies CASSRDSPWETQYF.

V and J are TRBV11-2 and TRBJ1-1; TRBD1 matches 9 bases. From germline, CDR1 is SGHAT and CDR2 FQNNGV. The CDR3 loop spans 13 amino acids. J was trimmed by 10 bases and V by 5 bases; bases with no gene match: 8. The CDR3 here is CASSATGQGRAFF. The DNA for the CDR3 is TGTGCCAGCAGCGCAACTGGACAGGGGCGAGCTTTCTTT.

The DNA for the CDR3 is TGCAGCGTTGAAAAGGGACAGCGAGATGGCTACACCTTC. Protein product: CSVEKGQRDGYTF. The chain employs TRBV29-1 and TRBJ1-2; 7 bases match TRBD1. The V segment lost 2 bases and the J segment 6 bases; nucleotides outside the gene matches: 6. CDR1 is SQVTM and CDR2 is ANQGSEA in the germline V gene. The CDR3 runs to 13 residues.

The CDR3 bases are TGTGCCAGCTCAAGCTCGGGACAGGGGTCGAACACTGAAGCTTTCTTT. Translating gives CASSSSGQGSNTEAFF. The gene calls are TRBV18 and TRBJ1-1; 10 bases map to TRBD1. Germline lookup yields CDR1 KGHSH and CDR2 LQKENI. J was trimmed by 1 base and V by 5 bases; bases with no gene match: 7. The CDR3 covers 16 residues.

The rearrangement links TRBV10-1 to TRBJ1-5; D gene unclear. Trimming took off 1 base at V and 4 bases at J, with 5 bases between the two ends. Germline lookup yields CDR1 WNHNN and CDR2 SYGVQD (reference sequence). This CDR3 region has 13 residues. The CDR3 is CASSEFRNQPQHF. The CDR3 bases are TGCGCCAGCAGTGAGTTTCGGAATCAGCCCCAGCATTTT.

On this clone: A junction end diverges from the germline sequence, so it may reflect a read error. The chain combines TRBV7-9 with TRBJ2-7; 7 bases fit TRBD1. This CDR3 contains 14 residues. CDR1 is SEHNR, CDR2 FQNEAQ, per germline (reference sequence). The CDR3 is CAGSLTQGHYEQYF. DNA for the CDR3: TGTGCCGGCAGCTTAACACAGGGGCACTACGAGCAGTACTTC.